The 5 T cell receptor beta chains reported below all come from one sample, sequenced in a study of blood T cell repertoires in COVID-19. The assay was immunoSEQ multiplex PCR, and TCRdb's table has in-frame clones only and misses some. The sample includes 370,000 or so clones, over 65% seen only once; the top ten take more than 0.95%. Sample: peripheral blood. Every receptor here comes from a human donor with acute or convalescent COVID-19. The donor label of this sample is uncertain.

This clone came up a few times. The chain joins TRBV19 to TRBJ1-1, with 8 nucleotides matching TRBD1. This CDR3 has 15 amino acids. Per germline, CDR1 LNHDA and CDR2 SQIVND (reference sequence). J was trimmed by 7 bases and V by 2 bases; bases with no gene match: 9. The DNA for the CDR3 is TGTGCCAGTAGTATATACGCAGGGGGCAAAAATGAAGCTTTCTTT. Translating it yields CASSIYAGGKNEAFF. The full variable domain, with the rest looked up from reference TRBV19 and TRBJ1-1, is DGGITQSPKYLFRKEGQNVTLSCEQNLNHDAMYWYRQDPGQGLRLIYYSQIVNDFQKGDIAEGYSVSREKKESFPLTVTSAQKNPTAFYLCASSIYAGGKNEAFFGQGTRLTVV.

V usage is TRBV19 and J usage is TRBJ1-5; D possibly corresponds to TRBD1 (5 bases). The germline V and J ends were trimmed by 3 bases and 4 bases, with 13 bases remaining between them. CDR1 and CDR2 from the germline V gene are LNHDA and SQIVND (reference sequence). This CDR3 is built from 15 residues. This CDR3 reads CASSMLSRVNQPQHF. The CDR3 nucleotides read TGTGCCAGTAGTATGCTCAGCAGGGTTAATCAGCCCCAGCATTTT. Combining the CDR3 with reference TRBV19 and TRBJ1-5 gives the whole variable domain DGGITQSPKYLFRKEGQNVTLSCEQNLNHDAMYWYRQDPGQGLRLIYYSQIVNDFQKGDIAEGYSVSREKKESFPLTVTSAQKNPTAFYLCASSMLSRVNQPQHFGDGTRLSIL.

The chain couples TRBV2 to TRBJ2-1; 12 nucleotides align to TRBD2. J was trimmed by 4 bases and V by 8 bases; bases with no gene match: 6. Germline V gene data show CDR1 as SNHLY and CDR2 as FYNNEI. The length of the CDR3 is 15 residues. CDR3: CASGTGTSGYNEQFF. The CDR3 DNA is TGTGCCAGCGGAACCGGGACTAGCGGGTACAATGAGCAGTTCTTC.

In nucleotides, the CDR3 is TGTGCCAGCAGTCGGGACACCCGAGAGACCCAGTACTTC. Amino acid sequence: CASSRDTRETQYF. The chain has TRBV6-2 or TRBV6-3 and TRBJ2-5; tentative D call: TRBD1 (6 bases). The CDR3 length is 13 residues. The germline gives CDR1 MNHEY, CDR2 SVGEGT. Trimming left V 5 bases short and J 4 bases short, with 11 bases between.

This sequence joins TRBV29-1 and TRBJ1-2; no clear D. Trimming removed 3 bases from V and 3 bases from J, with 8 bases in between. This CDR3 has 12 residues. The germline V gene encodes CDR1 SQVTM and CDR2 ANQGSEA. CDR3 nucleotides: TGCAGCGTTGATTCTACCTACTATGGCTACACCTTC. Residues: CSVDSTYYGYTF.